This T cell receptor (beta chain) was captured in a study of patients and donors after allogeneic stem cell transplantation. TCRdb re-analysed the RT-PCR reads in MiXCR, keeping a single row per CDR3 protein. The data show approximately 410,000 distinct CDR3 sequences, 16% seen once. Sequenced: blood, either unsorted or a sorted T cell fraction (not recorded which). This sequence was found in a human donor who was either an allogeneic HSCT recipient or a stem cell or donor lymphocyte infusion donor (not recorded which). It is not recorded whose cells these are; they may come from a transplant donor.

CDR3 amino acids: CASSSQGKAFF. The CDR3 DNA is TGTGCCAGCAGCTCACAGGGTAAAGCTTTCTTT. J is TRBJ1-1 and V is TRBV7-8, with a tentative D call TRBD1 (6 bases). The CDR3 is made up of 11 amino acids. V gave up 4 bases and J gave up 9 bases, with 9 bases separating them. Germline V gives CDR1 SGHVS, CDR2 FQNEAQ.